This TCR beta chain came from a study of identical twins. The CDR3 is 13 residues long. The V gene end was trimmed by 5 bases and the J gene end by 3 bases; junction bases not matched to a gene: 4. CDR1 MNHNY and CDR2 SVGAGI come from the germline V gene (reference sequence). After template switching added a universal primer site, the resulting cDNA carried unique molecular identifiers. TCRdb passed the 5' RACE reads through MiXCR, listing each CDR3 protein once. This sample yields a few hundred thousand distinct CDR3 sequences, of which roughly 20% are seen a single time; less than 15% belongs to the top ten. This clonotype was recorded at least ten times.

The TCR sequence derives from a man aged 45 to 65 in good health. J is TRBJ2-7 and V is TRBV6-6; 7 positions match TRBD1. The sample comprised naive T cells sorted from blood. CDR3 sequence (DNA): TGTGCCAGCAGTGAGGGGGCCTTCTACGAGCAGTACTTC. It codes for CASSEGAFYEQYF.